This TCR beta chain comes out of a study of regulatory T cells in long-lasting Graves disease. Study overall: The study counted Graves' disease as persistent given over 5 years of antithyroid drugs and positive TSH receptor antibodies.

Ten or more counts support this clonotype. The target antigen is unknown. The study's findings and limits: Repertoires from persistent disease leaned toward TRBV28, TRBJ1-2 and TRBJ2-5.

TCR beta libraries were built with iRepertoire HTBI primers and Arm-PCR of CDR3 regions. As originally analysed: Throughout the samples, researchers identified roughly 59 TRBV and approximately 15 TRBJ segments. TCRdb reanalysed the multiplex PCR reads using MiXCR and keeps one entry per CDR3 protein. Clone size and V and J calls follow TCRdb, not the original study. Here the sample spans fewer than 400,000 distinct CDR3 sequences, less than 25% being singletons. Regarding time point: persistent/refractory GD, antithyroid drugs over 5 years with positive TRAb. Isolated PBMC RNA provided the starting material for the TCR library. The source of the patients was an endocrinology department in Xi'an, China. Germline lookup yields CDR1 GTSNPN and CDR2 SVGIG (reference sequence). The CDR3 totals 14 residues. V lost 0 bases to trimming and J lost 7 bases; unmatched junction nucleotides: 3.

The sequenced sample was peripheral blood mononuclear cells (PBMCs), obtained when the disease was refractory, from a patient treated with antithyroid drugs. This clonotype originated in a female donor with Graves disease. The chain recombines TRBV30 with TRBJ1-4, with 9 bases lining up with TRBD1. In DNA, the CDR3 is TGTGCCTGGAGTGTACAGGGGGCTGGTGAAAAACTGTTTTTT. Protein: CAWSVQGAGEKLFF.